This entry lists 6 T cell receptor beta chains sequenced from one sample in a study of vaccination effects on CD4 cells after COVID-19. Assay used: immunoSEQ multiplex PCR; TCRdb lists only in-frame clones, some missing. The sample has under 80,000 clones, about three quarters seen once. These receptors are not linked to any known antigen. Antigen-specific CD4+ T cells were expanded with viral peptide pools in the ViraFEST assay before sequencing. Cultured cells yielded isolated CD4+ T cells after 10 to 11 days. All study participants received two doses of BNT162b2 or mRNA-1273 vaccine. The sample was CD4+ T cells from PBMCs cultured with HCoV-229E spike peptides, taken after COVID-19 vaccination. All receptors derive from a human donor who received a COVID-19 vaccine.

This chain links TRBV4-3 with TRBJ1-1; D call uncertain. The CDR3 has 15 amino acids. The germline V gene encodes CDR1 LGHNA and CDR2 YSLEER. Trimming pared 1 base from V and 3 bases from J, leaving 12 bases between. The CDR3 region is CASSQAVGSYTEAFF. The CDR3 nucleotides are TGCGCCAGCAGCCAAGCGGTGGGCAGTTACACTGAAGCTTTCTTT.

The chain carries TRBV3-1 (or the pseudogene TRBV3-2) and TRBJ1-1, with 12 bases aligning to TRBD1. The CDR3 covers 20 residues. J was trimmed by 3 bases and V by 0 bases; bases with no gene match: 14. Germline loops: CDR1 LGHDT, CDR2 YNNKEL (reference sequence). CDR3 loop: CASSQDTDWGQGAEDTEAFF. CDR3 nucleotides: TGTGCCAGCAGCCAAGATACGGATTGGGGACAGGGGGCTGAGGACACTGAAGCTTTCTTT.

V and J are TRBV24-1 and TRBJ2-6; TRBD1 aligns across 7 bases. Germline lookup yields CDR1 KGHDR and CDR2 SFDVKD. The CDR3 loop spans 16 amino acids. The V segment lost 7 bases and the J segment 0 bases; nucleotides outside the gene matches: 5. The CDR3 DNA reads TGTGCCACCAGCCACAGGGGATACTCTGGGGCCAACGTCCTGACTTTC. It yields the protein CATSHRGYSGANVLTF.

This sequence joins TRBV14 and TRBJ1-1, with 8 bases identical to TRBD1. The CDR3 consists of 12 residues. V shed 3 bases and J 9 bases; nucleotides not matched to a gene: 3. Germline CDR1 reads SGHDN; CDR2 reads FVKESK. The CDR3 protein is CASSQGQAKAFF. For the CDR3, the DNA is TGTGCCAGCAGCCAGGGACAGGCCAAAGCTTTCTTT.

The chain recombines TRBV5-1 with TRBJ2-5, with a tentative D call TRBD2 (6 bases). V lost 4 bases to trimming and J lost 5 bases, with 6 bases between them. There are 11 residues in the CDR3. Germline V gene data show CDR1 as SGHRS and CDR2 as YFSETQ. The CDR3 region is CASSAGETQYF. The CDR3 DNA is TGCGCCAGCAGCGCGGGGGAGACCCAGTACTTC.

This clone appeared a single time. CDR3 nucleotides: TGCGCCAGCAGGCTACAGGGGCCCCTGAACACTGAAGCTTTCTTT. This gives the protein CASRLQGPLNTEAFF. The chain uses TRBV5-1 and TRBJ1-1; TRBD1 matches at 7 bases. The length of the CDR3 is 15 residues. Germline V gene data show CDR1 as SGHRS and CDR2 as YFSETQ. Unmatched junction bases numbered 7, after V lost 5 bases and J lost 0 bases.